The 18 T cell receptor beta chains below all came from one sample that was sequenced in a study of cytomegalovirus exposure and HLA in healthy donors. Produced via immunoSEQ multiplex PCR; TCRdb's table is partial and in-frame only. The sample lists tens of thousands of clones, less than 96% occurring once. Sequenced: PBMCs. The receptor source for this set is a man aged 18 to 30 in good health and CMV-seropositive.

This rearrangement joins TRBV5-4 to TRBJ1-1; TRBD1 aligns across 10 bases. Trimming at V came to 3 bases and at J to 4 bases, leaving 6 bases not matched to a gene. The CDR3 contains 15 residues. Germline V gene sequence: CDR1 SGHNT, CDR2 YYREEE (reference sequence). CDR3 coding DNA: TGTGCCAGCAGCTCCGGGACAGGGGAGTTCACTGAAGCTTTCTTT. It encodes CASSSGTGEFTEAFF.

The chain joins TRBV5-1 to TRBJ2-1; possible D gene TRBD2, 5 bases. Per the germline V gene, CDR1 is SGHRS and CDR2 is YFSETQ. Deletions cut 0 bases from V and 8 bases from J, with 12 bases between. CDR3 length equals 14 residues. CDR3 protein: CASSLDEGVDEQFF. DNA of the CDR3: TGCGCCAGCAGCTTGGACGAGGGCGTCGATGAGCAGTTCTTC.

The gene calls are TRBV27 and TRBJ2-3; 12 positions match TRBD2. CDR3 length equals 18 residues. Germline CDR1 MNHEY, CDR2 SMNVEV (reference sequence). The V and J ends lost 5 bases and 0 bases, in that order; junction bases with no gene match: 9. CDR3: CASSGRLAGVPSTDTQYF. In DNA, the CDR3 is TGTGCCAGCAGTGGTAGACTAGCGGGAGTCCCTAGCACAGATACGCAGTATTTT.

The rearrangement uses TRBV7-9 and TRBJ2-7; the D gene is possibly TRBD2 (5 bases). Germline CDR1 and CDR2: SEHNR and FQNEAQ (reference sequence). Trimming cost V 2 bases and J 2 bases, with 13 bases left between them. The CDR3 covers 15 residues. In DNA form, the CDR3 reads TGTGCCAGCAGCTTAACAGCTCTCGGGGCCTACGAGCAGTACTTC. Translating it yields CASSLTALGAYEQYF.

The chain carries TRBV7-9 and TRBJ2-7; 7 nucleotides align to TRBD1. Germline loops: CDR1 SEHNR, CDR2 FQNEAQ (reference sequence). The CDR3 consists of 14 residues. With 5 bases clipped from V and 2 bases from J, the junction kept 6 bases outside the gene matches. The CDR3 DNA is TGTGCCAGCAGCAAGGGACAGATTGCCTACGAGCAGTACTTC. The encoded protein is CASSKGQIAYEQYF.

This chain connects TRBV11-2 to TRBJ2-1; unclear D gene. With 5 bases removed from V and 15 bases from J, the gap between germline ends came to 17 bases. There are 12 residues in the CDR3. Germline V gene data show CDR1 as SGHAT and CDR2 as FQNNGV. CDR3 coding DNA: TGTGCCAGCAGCATGGATCGGCCTAGAGTGTTCTTC. Amino acids: CASSMDRPRVFF.

The sample holds one count of this clone. The chain joins TRBV28 to TRBJ1-1; D is unclear. Germline V gives CDR1 MDHEN, CDR2 SYDVKM. V lost 3 bases, J lost 1 base, and 12 bases lay in between. This CDR3 contains 15 residues. This CDR3 reads CASSFKVGANTEAFF. The CDR3 nucleotides are TGTGCCAGCAGTTTCAAGGTTGGAGCGAACACTGAAGCTTTCTTT.

The chain carries TRBV28 and TRBJ1-1; D is uncertain. V was pared by 5 bases and J by 4 bases, with 17 bases between. The CDR3 is 15 amino acids. CDR1 and CDR2 from the germline V gene are MDHEN and SYDVKM. This CDR3 reads CASSPAAVLLTEAFF. The CDR3, as DNA: TGTGCCAGCAGTCCGGCGGCAGTTCTCCTCACTGAAGCTTTCTTT.

The rearrangement links TRBV5-4 to TRBJ2-1, with 9 bases aligning to TRBD1. CDR3 length equals 15 residues. The junction had 11 bases not matched to a gene; V was cut back by 4 bases and J by 9 bases. Germline values: CDR1 SGHNT, CDR2 YYREEE (reference sequence). DNA of the CDR3: TGTGCCAGCAGCCGACCGGGACAGGGCGTCCCTGAGCAGTTCTTC. Protein product: CASSRPGQGVPEQFF.

This sequence joins TRBV30 and TRBJ2-5; D is possibly TRBD1 (5 bases). Germline V lookup: CDR1 GTSNPN, CDR2 SVGIG (reference sequence). The CDR3 length is 14 residues. V was trimmed by 3 bases and J by 5 bases, leaving 16 bases between them. Here the CDR3 DNA reads TGTGCCTGGAGACTGGGCAGGGAACGCGAGACCCAGTACTTC. Translation: CAWRLGRERETQYF.

This clone was seen a single time. The chain employs TRBV25-1 and TRBJ2-3; 8 nucleotides align to TRBD2. Per the germline V gene, CDR1 is MGHDK and CDR2 is SYGVNS. CDR3 length: 14 amino acids. V lost 4 bases and J lost 2; bases outside the gene matches: 2. This CDR3 reads CASSVGRVTDTQYF. DNA for the CDR3: TGTGCCAGCAGTGTCGGGAGGGTCACAGATACGCAGTATTTT.

V is TRBV5-1 and J is TRBJ2-7; 8 bases map to TRBD2. CDR3 size: 20 residues. V was pared by 4 bases and J by 0 bases, with 21 bases of the junction left unmatched. Looked up from germline, CDR1 is SGHRS and CDR2 is YFSETQ. CDR3 loop: CASSPVEGRPGGRHSYEQYF. CDR3 sequence (DNA): TGCGCCAGCAGCCCTGTGGAGGGCAGACCGGGCGGGAGGCACTCCTACGAGCAGTACTTC.

This rearrangement joins TRBV10-3 to TRBJ2-1, with D possibly TRBD2 on 6 matching bases. The germline gives CDR1 ENHRY, CDR2 SYGVKD. The CDR3 has 14 amino acids. V was shortened by 4 bases and J by 4 bases, with 11 bases between the two germline ends. CDR3 residues: CAISGVAVYNEQFF. The CDR3, as DNA: TGTGCCATCAGTGGAGTAGCGGTGTACAATGAGCAGTTCTTC.

The CDR3 region is CASSGLGDPSLETQYF. The CDR3 region has the DNA TGTGCCAGTAGTGGGTTAGGGGATCCTTCGCTAGAGACCCAGTACTTC. V usage is TRBV19 and J usage is TRBJ2-5, with TRBD1 as a possible D gene (5 bases). The CDR3 extends over 16 amino acids. CDR1 and CDR2 from the germline V gene are LNHDA and SQIVND (reference sequence). V was trimmed by 5 bases and J by 4 bases, leaving 20 bases between them.

The chain is built from TRBV5-8 and TRBJ2-3, with 11 nucleotides matching TRBD2. Per the germline V gene, CDR1 is SGHTS and CDR2 is YDEGEE. The CDR3 has 15 amino acids. V gave up 5 bases and J gave up 2 bases; unmatched junction bases: 4. In DNA, the CDR3 is TGTGCCAGCAGTCCGGGACTAGCGGTCACAGATACGCAGTATTTT. Translating gives CASSPGLAVTDTQYF.

The chain couples TRBV7-2 to TRBJ2-7, with D possibly TRBD2 on 7 matching bases. Per germline, CDR1 SGHTA and CDR2 FQGNSA. V lost 5 bases, J lost 0 bases, and 14 bases lay in between. This CDR3 is built from 15 residues. The CDR3 DNA sequence: TGTGCCAGCAGCCGAGGGGGGGGAGGCTCCTACGAGCAGTACTTC. Its protein product is CASSRGGGGSYEQYF.

CDR3 sequence: CASSPGGGGTEAFF. CDR3 coding DNA: TGTGCCAGCTCACCAGGAGGGGGGGGGACTGAAGCTTTCTTT. The chain carries TRBV18 and TRBJ1-1, with D possibly matching TRBD1 (6 bases). Germline CDR1 reads KGHSH; CDR2 reads LQKENI. This CDR3 spans 14 amino acids. The V and J ends lost 2 bases and 5 bases respectively, with 12 bases between them. The whole variable domain, filled in from reference TRBV18 and TRBJ1-1, reads NAGVMQNPRHLVRRRGQEARLRCSPMKGHSHVYWYRQLPEEGLKFMVYLQKENIIDESGMPKERFSAEFPKEGPSILRIQQVVRGDSAAYFCASSPGGGGTEAFFGQGTRLTVV.

This clone was found once. This sequence joins TRBV5-1 and TRBJ2-2; 9 bases line up with TRBD1. Per the germline V gene, CDR1 is SGHRS and CDR2 is YFSETQ. V was pared by 2 bases and J by 7 bases, with 6 bases of the junction left unmatched. The CDR3 has 15 residues. In nucleotides, the CDR3 is TGCGCCAGCAGCTTCGGACAGGGGATTCACGGGGAGCTGTTTTTT. It translates to CASSFGQGIHGELFF.